A selection of T cell receptor beta chains follows, all from one sample in a study of cytomegalovirus exposure and HLA in healthy donors. Generated by immunoSEQ multiplex PCR, the TCRdb table keeps only in-frame clones and is missing some. This sample has about 65,000 clones, with approximately 80% found just once. The sequencing sample was made of PBMCs. The receptors were sampled from a girl between 10 and 17 years old in good health and CMV-seropositive. The CDR3 runs from the conserved cysteine through the conserved F or W. A D gene is named only where the DNA matches it firmly. The size field is filled for only some rows; it gives once, few, many or a size class.

NA	TRBV29-1	NA	TRBJ2-3	CSVDGASSTDTQYF	TGCAGCGTTGATGGAGCGTCTAGCACAGATACGCAGTATTTT
NA	TRBV6-5	NA	TRBJ1-1	CASTTQGWTEAFF	TGTGCCAGCACCACACAGGGATGGACTGAAGCTTTCTTT
NA	TRBV29-1	TRBD2	TRBJ2-3	CSVEGDTSGDTDTQYF	TGCAGCGTTGAAGGGGACACTAGCGGAGACACAGATACGCAGTATTTT
NA	TRBV5-1	NA	TRBJ1-4	CASSLYSNEKLFF	TGCGCCAGCAGCTTGTACAGTAATGAAAAACTGTTTTTT
NA	TRBV28	TRBD2	TRBJ2-1	CASSSVGLAGGYNEQFF	TGTGCCAGCAGTTCTGTTGGCCTAGCGGGAGGGTACAATGAGCAGTTCTTC
NA	TRBV5-6	TRBD1	TRBJ1-1	CASSRGQTEAFF	TGTGCCAGCAGCCGGGGACAGACTGAAGCTTTCTTT
NA	TRBV7-8	TRBD2	TRBJ2-1	CASSDLAGGSYNEQFF	TGTGCCAGCAGCGACCTAGCGGGGGGCTCCTACAATGAGCAGTTCTTC
NA	TRBV30	TRBD1	TRBJ1-1	CAWVGQGNTEAFF	TGTGCCTGGGTGGGACAGGGGAACACTGAAGCTTTCTTT
NA	TRBV6-5	TRBD1	TRBJ2-7	CASSSPRRDRSYEQYF	TGTGCCAGCAGTTCTCCCCGCCGGGACAGGTCCTACGAGCAGTACTTC
NA	TRBV4-1	TRBD1	TRBJ1-1	CASSQLTGTEVAFF	TGCGCCAGCAGCCAATTAACCGGGACAGAAGTGGCTTTCTTT
NA	TRBV6-5	NA	TRBJ2-7	CASNRGASSYEQYF	TGTGCCAGCAATCGCGGGGCCAGCTCCTACGAGCAGTACTTC
many	TRBV29-1	TRBD1	TRBJ1-2	CSAHGTGSSLDDYTF	TGCAGCGCCCACGGGACAGGGTCGTCGCTGGATGACTACACCTTC
NA	TRBV7-9	NA	TRBJ1-3	CASSAASTTGDGNTIYF	TGTGCCAGCAGCGCCGCATCGACGACGGGGGATGGAAACACCATATATTTT
NA	TRBV6-5	TRBD1	TRBJ2-7	CASSVPGGRSYEQYF	TGTGCCAGCAGTGTCCCAGGGGGCCGCTCCTACGAGCAGTACTTC
NA	TRBV10-3	NA	TRBJ2-2	CAISENMAATGELFF	TGTGCCATCAGTGAGAATATGGCTGCCACCGGGGAGCTGTTTTTT
NA	TRBV27	NA	TRBJ1-2	CASSLYGGPGYTF	TGTGCCAGCAGTTTATACGGGGGACCTGGCTACACCTTC
NA	TRBV30	TRBD1	TRBJ1-5	CAWNRGDNQPQHF	TGTGCCTGGAACAGGGGAGACAATCAGCCCCAGCATTTT
few	TRBV6-5	NA	TRBJ2-1	CASSYSYDNNEQFF	TGTGCCAGCAGTTATAGCTACGATAACAATGAGCAGTTCTTC
NA	TRBV28	NA	TRBJ1-5	CASRTGRTHQPQHF	TGTGCCAGCAGGACTGGGAGAACACATCAGCCCCAGCATTTT
NA	TRBV4-1	TRBD2	TRBJ2-5	CASSQTPGGTETQYF	TGCGCCAGCAGCCAGACCCCGGGAGGGACAGAGACCCAGTACTTC
NA	TRBV10-2	TRBD2	TRBJ2-7	CASRIGSGNKYEQYF	TGCGCCAGCAGAATAGGCAGCGGGAATAAGTACGAGCAGTACTTC
few	TRBV5-1	TRBD1	TRBJ2-7	CASTETGPPQGEQYF	TGCGCCAGCACCGAGACAGGGCCGCCTCAGGGCGAGCAGTACTTC
NA	TRBV28	TRBD1	TRBJ1-2	CASRRQGRDYGYTF	TGTGCCAGCAGGCGACAGGGTAGGGACTATGGCTACACCTTC
NA	TRBV2	TRBD1	TRBJ1-5	CASSKGTGVQPQHF	TGTGCCAGCAGTAAAGGGACAGGGGTGCAGCCCCAGCATTTT
NA	TRBV29-1	TRBD1	TRBJ1-1	CSVEDFGGSPGGTEAFF	TGCAGCGTTGAAGATTTTGGGGGCTCGCCAGGGGGGACTGAAGCTTTCTTT
few	TRBV4-1	NA	TRBJ2-5	CASSQEGLGGQETQYF	TGCGCCAGCAGCCAAGAGGGACTTGGAGGACAAGAGACCCAGTACTTC
NA	TRBV7-9	NA	TRBJ1-2	CASRRRRAGDYGYTF	TGTGCCAGCAGACGGCGACGGGCAGGGGATTATGGCTACACCTTC
few	TRBV6-5	TRBD1	TRBJ1-1	CASSRGQGLTEAFF	TGTGCCAGCAGTCGAGGACAGGGTTTGACTGAAGCTTTCTTT
few	TRBV5-6	NA	TRBJ2-1	CASSLRGMKFF	TGTGCCAGCAGCTTGAGAGGGATGAAGTTCTTC
NA	TRBV21-1	NA	TRBJ2-7	CASSKQYEQYF	TGTGCCAGCAGCAAACAATACGAGCAGTACTTC
few	TRBV5-6	TRBD1	TRBJ2-5	CASSTLTGAETQYF	TGTGCCAGCAGCACATTGACAGGGGCCGAGACCCAGTACTTC
NA	TRBV29-1	TRBD1	TRBJ2-7	CSVAVGQGFYEQYF	TGCAGCGTTGCGGTGGGACAGGGGTTCTACGAGCAGTACTTC
NA	TRBV30	TRBD1	TRBJ1-1	CAFYRGNTEAFF	TGTGCCTTTTACAGGGGGAACACTGAAGCTTTCTTT
NA	TRBV6-4	NA	TRBJ2-2	CASSPGRTGELFF	TGTGCCAGCAGCCCGGGAAGGACCGGGGAGCTGTTTTTT
few	TRBV19	NA	TRBJ1-5	CASSIGLGGGQPQHF	TGTGCCAGTAGTATAGGTCTCGGGGGGGGACAGCCCCAGCATTTT
few	TRBV2	TRBD2	TRBJ2-3	CASTMGTSGGGGGTDTQYF	TGTGCCAGCACCATGGGGACTAGCGGGGGGGGAGGGGGCACAGATACGCAGTATTTT
NA	TRBV15	NA	TRBJ1-2	CATSRGIWQNYGYTF	TGTGCCACCAGCAGAGGCATTTGGCAGAATTATGGCTACACCTTC
NA	TRBV6-5	TRBD1	TRBJ1-2	CASSTRDRVYGYTF	TGTGCCAGCAGTACCCGGGACAGGGTCTATGGCTACACCTTC
once	TRBV5-1	NA	TRBJ1-4	CASSLKGGGSNEKLFF	TGCGCCAGCAGCTTAAAGGGAGGGGGATCCAATGAAAAACTGTTTTTT
NA	TRBV2	NA	TRBJ2-3	CASSEVTAGDTQYF	TGTGCCAGCAGTGAAGTGACAGCGGGAGATACGCAGTATTTT
NA	TRBV7-6	TRBD1	TRBJ2-5	CASSLGDRSQETQYF	TGTGCCAGCAGCTTAGGGGACAGGAGCCAAGAGACCCAGTACTTC
NA	TRBV4-3	TRBD2	TRBJ2-1	CASSQDPGGSSYNEQFF	TGCGCCAGCAGCCAAGACCCGGGGGGGAGCTCCTACAATGAGCAGTTCTTC
NA	TRBV10-3	NA	TRBJ1-2	CAIREGQVNGYTF	TGTGCCATCAGGGAGGGGCAGGTGAATGGCTACACCTTC
NA	TRBV7-8	NA	TRBJ1-2	CATSWGGNYGYTF	TGTGCCACCTCCTGGGGGGGGAACTATGGCTACACCTTC
NA	TRBV15	TRBD2	TRBJ2-1	CATSIRSGDYNEQFF	TGTGCCACCAGCATTAGGAGCGGGGATTACAATGAGCAGTTCTTC
NA	TRBV30	NA	TRBJ2-7	CAWSPLDRAYEQYF	TGTGCCTGGAGTCCACTCGACAGAGCCTACGAGCAGTACTTC
once	TRBV28	NA	TRBJ1-5	CASPDGGSIQPQHF	TGTGCCAGCCCCGACGGCGGGAGCATCCAGCCCCAGCATTTT
NA	TRBV5-4	NA	TRBJ1-5	CASARGLGSNQPQHF	TGTGCCAGCGCCCGCGGTTTGGGTAGCAATCAGCCCCAGCATTTT
NA	TRBV7-8	NA	TRBJ2-6	CASSPFETGYGANVLTF	TGTGCCAGCAGCCCCTTCGAGACAGGTTACGGGGCCAACGTCCTGACTTTC